This T cell receptor (beta chain) was profiled in a study of Graves' ophthalmopathy and Graves' hyperthyroidism. The study amplified TCR beta CDR3 regions using RNA transcripts. First-round RT-PCR employed HTBI primers, with a second-round multiplex PCR after it. MiXCR, applied by TCRdb to the multiplex PCR reads, yields one record per CDR3 protein. This sample has 400,000 to 450,000 distinct CDR3 sequences, with around 21% found just once. Germline-derived CDR1 and CDR2 are MGHRA and YSYEKL. Trimming took off 3 bases at V and 7 bases at J, with 15 bases between the two ends. This CDR3 spans 15 amino acids.

This TCR derives from a woman aged 18 to 35 with stable Graves' hyperthyroidism. The chain couples TRBV4-1 to TRBJ2-2; D possibly corresponds to TRBD1 (6 bases). Specimen: peripheral blood. The CDR3 sequence: CASSQYRDTNGELFF. In DNA form, the CDR3 reads TGCGCCAGCAGCCAGTACCGGGACACGAACGGGGAGCTGTTTTTT.